This T cell receptor beta chain is drawn from a study of T cell repertoires in ileal Crohn's disease (dated by TCRdb to between 2017 and 2020). Notes on the research overall: Median disease duration was around 8 years, and about 40% of patients were identified as active smokers at the time of surgery. Surgery was performed for a complication in all patients, with stricturing disease in 61% and penetrating disease in 39%. Roughly half of the patients were given postoperative therapy, with 15 to 20 on anti-TNF agents and 11 to 12 on thiopurines. A prospective multicentre cohort supplied the 55 to 60 Crohn's disease patients whose TCR repertoires were analysed. The study was conducted in parallel with a multicentre cohort that was designed to identify predictors of early endoscopic recurrence following ileocolonic resection. A Rutgeerts score above i0 was used to define endoscopic postoperative recurrence. A total of roughly 150 mucosal samples from 57 patients were sequenced, collected from several sites on the surgical specimen and at postoperative endoscopy.

V was cut back by 2 bases and J by 0 bases, leaving a gap of 14 bases between them. CDR1 and CDR2, per the germline V gene, are SGHNT and YENEEA. The CDR3 spans 17 residues, from the cysteine through the phenylalanine. The CDR3 DNA has 51 bases and is translated from base 1. Adults with ileal or ileocolonic Crohn's disease and an indication for ileocolonic resection were eligible for inclusion. Before DNA extraction, whole ileal mucosal biopsies were kept frozen at -80 degrees C. Genomic DNA was extracted from frozen whole biopsies using a TRizol-based method and was quantified with a NanoDrop 2000 spectrophotometer. Five hundred nanograms of biopsy DNA per sample were submitted for commercial TCRB immunosequencing. CDR3 regions were amplified from genomic DNA by Adaptive Biotechnology using a two-step, amplification bias-controlled multiplex PCR. Primers for every V and J gene segment were used in the first PCR, and barcodes and Illumina adapters were added in the second PCR. CDR3 libraries were sequenced using an Illumina instrument. The authors' pipeline ran thus. Vendor-provided pipelines were combined with custom analysis of raw data in R/Bioconductor under R version 3.3.0. Clonality, which ranges from 0 to 1, was calculated as the inverse of the normalised Shannon entropy across all productive clones. High-frequency clones were defined as the share of the repertoire taken up by the top 100 clones, keeping only clones that passed a 95% confidence test. The Simpson index measured repertoire diversity, and the Morisita-Horn index measured overlap between samples. Here the immuneACCESS table is served through TCRdb, limited to in-frame sequences with V and J called. Missing clones are a known gap in these copies; in checked studies unresolved V genes cover under half, and the rest lacks a known reason. V, J and clone size reflect that table, while D and trimming were determined from the DNA. This sample comprises over 13,000 clones, roughly 80% of them detected only once. Jointly, the top ten make up roughly 4% of the sample.

A remark on this clone: Its recognized antigen is unknown. The input lacks base qualities; no much larger clone sits a single base away.

What the work shows at the level of the full study, not this receptor alone: Mucosal CD4 and CD8 T cells were sorted and sequenced only in a subgroup of patients, whose size was not stated. Higher percentages of high-frequency clones at the time of surgery were linked to endoscopic recurrence, and every patient with clonality above 26.8% (18/57) had recurrence. More high-frequency clones were carried by sorted CD8 T cells than by CD4 T cells, suggesting that mucosal expansions were mainly CD8. A significantly higher proportion of clonal expansions was observed in active smokers at surgery than in non-smokers (about 25% vs 20%, p=0.02).

Sample: ileal tissue. Recombination connected TRBV11-3 to TRBJ2-4; the D gene is perhaps TRBD2, on 5 matching bases. The clonotype originates from an adult with Crohn's disease. The CDR3 here reads CASSLRPSGGAKNIQYF. The DNA sequence is as follows: TGTGCCAGCAGCTTAAGGCCAAGCGGAGGAGCCAAAAACATTCAGTACTTC.